One sample yielded the 7 T cell receptor beta chains listed below, sequenced in a study of spatial heterogeneity in lung cancer. TCRdb independently ran MiXCR on the 5' RACE reads; one entry per CDR3 protein. The sample includes under 9,000 distinct CDR3 sequences, around 13% seen only once; the top ten take roughly 8.1%. The time point is: sample taken at primary tumor resection. Overall study findings and caveats: Counts of expanded intratumoral alpha and beta TCRs tracked tumor mutation counts.

Their antigens remain unidentified. Source: lung tumor tissue, taken at surgery. The receptors come from a male donor with early-stage non-small cell lung cancer.

In this sample, this clonotype is medium-sized. The size of this beta chain means little, since it is a stray read in a library made for alpha chains. The genes are TRBV7-8 and TRBJ1-1; 8 bases agree with TRBD1. The CDR3 extends over 14 amino acids. Losses at the gene ends were 1 base for V and 6 bases for J; bases not matched to a gene: 4. The V gene's germline CDR1 is SGHVS and CDR2 FQNEAQ. The CDR3 spells CASSLVPDRAEAFF. The CDR3 coding sequence is TGTGCCAGCAGCTTAGTCCCGGACAGGGCTGAAGCTTTCTTT.

In this sample, this clonotype is medium-sized. This beta chain slipped into a library made for alpha chains as a stray read, so its size is not meaningful. The chain joins TRBV6-1 to TRBJ2-7, with TRBD1 matching over 10 bases. V gave up 5 bases and J gave up 3 bases; unmatched junction bases: 10. Germline CDR1 is MNHNS and CDR2 is SASEGT. This CDR3 has 16 residues. As DNA, the CDR3 is TGTGCCAGCAGTCCACGCAGACAGGGGGCGGACTACGAGCAGTACGTC. This sequence encodes CASSPRRQGADYEQYV.

This clonotype was seen many times. The library was prepared for alpha chains; this beta chain is a stray read, so its frequency means little. This sequence joins TRBV7-9 and TRBJ2-2; unclear D gene. Trimming removed 2 bases from V and 5 bases from J, with 9 bases in between. The CDR3 extends over 14 amino acids. Germline-derived CDR1 and CDR2 are SEHNR and FQNEAQ (reference sequence). The CDR3 here is CASSLFSKTGELFF. The CDR3 DNA reads TGTGCCAGCAGCTTATTTAGTAAAACCGGGGAGCTGTTTTTT.

This clonotype was seen repeatedly, ten times or more. Little can be read into the size of this beta chain, an off-target read in a library designed for alpha chains. V is TRBV9 and J is TRBJ1-4, with a tentative D call TRBD1 (5 bases). The CDR3 contains 15 residues. Trimming pared 4 bases from V and 3 bases from J, leaving 13 bases between. Germline loops: CDR1 SGDLS, CDR2 YYNGEE. The CDR3: CASSPRQGANEKLFF. As DNA, the CDR3 is TGTGCCAGCAGCCCTCGGCAGGGCGCTAATGAAAAACTGTTTTTT.

Ten or more counts support this clonotype. This beta chain slipped into a library made for alpha chains as a stray read, so its size is not meaningful. The V gene is TRBV11-2, the J gene TRBJ2-5; possible D gene TRBD1, 6 bases. The CDR3 covers 14 residues. CDR1 SGHAT and CDR2 FQNNGV come from the germline V gene. Deletions cut 5 bases from V and 2 bases from J, with 12 bases between. The DNA of the CDR3 is TGTGCCAGCAGCCAGGGGACCTTACAAGAGACCCAGTACTTC. Protein sequence: CASSQGTLQETQYF.

This clonotype has a count of ten or more. Found in a library prepared for alpha chains, this beta chain is an off-target read, and its abundance has little meaning. The chain has TRBV28 and TRBJ2-1; tentatively, D is TRBD2 (7 bases). The CDR3 has 15 amino acids. V shed 8 bases and J shed 2 bases, with 16 bases lying between them. Germline CDR1 MDHEN, CDR2 SYDVKM. CDR3 sequence (DNA): TGTGCCAGCGTAAATGGGGGGGGCCCCTACAATGAGCAGTTCTTC. This encodes CASVNGGGPYNEQFF.

This clonotype is deemed medium-sized. In a library made to pick up alpha chains, this beta chain is a stray read with a size that means little. The chain employs TRBV12-5 and TRBJ1-5, with D perhaps TRBD1 (6 bases). CDR1 and CDR2 (germline): LGHNT, FRNRAP. The CDR3 has 16 amino acids. The ends were cut back, 0 bases at V and 3 bases at J, with 12 bases in the middle. The CDR3 bases are TGTGCTAGTGGTTTGGTACAGGGCCCTCACAATCAGCCCCAGCATTTT. Protein: CASGLVQGPHNQPQHF.